These 28 T cell receptor beta chains share one sample of origin, sequenced in a study of a mutant IDH1 vaccine in newly diagnosed glioma. Noted time point: baseline, week 1 (first vaccination visit). Treatment described: pre-vaccination baseline after standard-of-care therapy. The method was immunoSEQ multiplex PCR; TCRdb's version includes in-frame clones alone and lacks a portion of them. The profile shows 50,000 to 75,000 clones, approximately 91% of them singletons. Material: PBMCs, obtained from a glioma patient treated with radiotherapy, temozolomide or both. The source of these receptors is a man aged 50 to 60 with glioma.

The chain recombines TRBV9 with TRBJ2-3; 7 bases are a match to TRBD2. Germline V gene lookup returns CDR1 SGDLS and CDR2 YYNGEE. V shed 5 bases, J shed 2 bases, and the junction held 8 bases outside the gene matches. This CDR3 has 15 amino acids. The CDR3 protein is CASRASGSYTDTQYF. In DNA form, the CDR3 reads TGTGCCAGCAGAGCTAGCGGATCCTACACAGATACGCAGTATTTT.

The chain combines TRBV28 with TRBJ2-7; 8 positions match TRBD2. This CDR3 has 13 amino acids. CDR1 and CDR2 from the germline V gene are MDHEN and SYDVKM. V lost 6 bases and J lost 4; bases outside the gene matches: 5. As DNA, the CDR3 is TGTGCCAGCAGCATGCCGGGAGGGTACGAGCAGTACTTC. Its translation: CASSMPGGYEQYF.

The genes are TRBV7-2 and TRBJ2-5; 13 nucleotides agree with TRBD2. This CDR3 contains 16 residues. From germline, CDR1 is SGHTA and CDR2 FQGNSA. V gave up 4 bases and J gave up 3 bases; unmatched junction bases: 5. The CDR3 loop is CASSSGLAGVKETQYF. CDR3 coding DNA: TGTGCCAGCAGCTCCGGACTAGCGGGAGTGAAAGAGACCCAGTACTTC.

In nucleotides, the CDR3 is TGTGCCAGCAGTGTAACAGGGGGCGCCGGCAATCAGCCCCAGCATTTT. Its protein product is CASSVTGGAGNQPQHF. V gene TRBV28 combines with J gene TRBJ1-5; 9 nucleotides align to TRBD1. Germline V gene sequence: CDR1 MDHEN, CDR2 SYDVKM. V dropped 5 bases and J dropped 2; count of bases not matched to a gene: 7. There are 16 residues in the CDR3.

In its sample, this clone was seen once. This chain uses TRBV6-6 with TRBJ1-2, with D tentatively TRBD1 (6 bases). The CDR3 extends over 14 amino acids. Germline CDR1 MNHNY, CDR2 SVGAGI (reference sequence). V was pared by 10 bases and J by 5 bases, with 20 bases between. CDR3: CAIKAVGQGYGYTF. The CDR3 DNA reads TGTGCCATTAAAGCGGTGGGGCAGGGGTATGGCTACACCTTC.

The V gene is TRBV7-2, the J gene TRBJ1-4; weak D call: TRBD1 (6 bases). The V end lost 1 base, the J end lost 12 bases, and 18 bases lay between the germline ends. Germline values: CDR1 SGHTA, CDR2 FQGNSA. This CDR3 spans 15 amino acids. For the CDR3, the DNA is TGTGCCAGCAGCTTAGGGGGGCAGGGTGGAGAACAACTGTTTTTT. Amino acid sequence: CASSLGGQGGEQLFF.

The CDR3 protein is CASSQDLWQDSNYGYTF. The CDR3 DNA reads as TGCGCCAGCAGCCAAGATCTCTGGCAGGATTCTAACTATGGCTACACCTTC. The V and J genes are TRBV4-3 and TRBJ1-2; D is undetermined. V gave up 0 bases and J gave up 0 bases, with 14 bases separating them. The CDR3 is 17 residues long. Looked up from germline, CDR1 is LGHNA and CDR2 is YSLEER.

The chain uses TRBV7-8 and TRBJ1-5; D might be TRBD1 (6 bases). The germline V gene has CDR1 SGHVS and CDR2 FQNEAQ. The CDR3 is made up of 15 amino acids. Trimming took 5 bases from V and 6 from J, leaving 17 bases between them. CDR3 sequence (DNA): TGTGCCAGCAGCACCCTACAGGGTCCTCGTCAGCCCCAGCATTTT. This codes for CASSTLQGPRQPQHF.

As regards this clone: The junction departs from the called germline gene at one end, perhaps through a read error. The chain carries TRBV7-8 and TRBJ2-3; 10 nucleotides match TRBD2. The CDR3 is made up of 13 amino acids. Germline loops: CDR1 SGHVS, CDR2 FQNEAQ. The CDR3 DNA sequence: TGTGCGAGCAGCGGGAGGGGTGAAGATACGCAGTATTTT. It yields the protein CASSGRGEDTQYF. Complete variable domain (other parts from reference TRBV7-8 and TRBJ2-3): GAGVSQSPRYKVAKRGQDVALRCDPISGHVSLFWYQQALGQGPEFLTYFQNEAQLDKSGLPSDRFFAERPEGSVSTLKIQRTQQEDSAVYLCASSGRGEDTQYFGPGTRLTVL.

This chain uses TRBV6-5 with TRBJ1-2; perhaps TRBD1 as D (5 bases). The V gene lost 2 bases and the J gene lost 4 bases, with 5 bases spanning the gap. Germline values: CDR1 MNHEY, CDR2 SVGAGI. The CDR3 contains 12 residues. The CDR3 DNA sequence: TGTGCCAGCAGTTACGGGGGCTATGGCTACACCTTC. It encodes CASSYGGYGYTF.

The chain couples TRBV7-3 to TRBJ2-1; weak D call: TRBD2 (5 bases). The germline CDR1 and CDR2 sequences are SGHTA and FQGTGA. V lost 5 bases, J lost 1 base, and 12 bases lay in between. The CDR3 has 15 residues. The CDR3 region has the DNA TGTGCCAGCAGCGCCACCGGGGATTCCTACAATGAGCAGTTCTTC. Its protein product is CASSATGDSYNEQFF.

The chain uses TRBV28 and TRBJ2-5; 8 positions match TRBD1. The CDR3 is 15 residues long. The V gene's germline CDR1 is MDHEN and CDR2 SYDVKM. V was clipped by 5 bases and J by 4 bases; unmatched bases: 9. The CDR3: CASSLRQGLVETQYF. The CDR3, as DNA: TGTGCCAGCAGTCTCAGACAGGGGTTAGTAGAGACCCAGTACTTC.

The chain employs TRBV7-9 and TRBJ2-2, with D perhaps TRBD1 (5 bases). The CDR3 sequence is 14 residues long. The V end lost 3 bases, the J end lost 6 bases, and 11 bases lay between the germline ends. CDR1 and CDR2 (germline): SEHNR, FQNEAQ (reference sequence). The CDR3 region is CASSFSGLAGELFF. The DNA of the CDR3 is TGTGCCAGCAGCTTCTCAGGGTTGGCCGGGGAGCTGTTTTTT.

The chain uses TRBV10-1 and TRBJ2-1, with D unresolved. Germline CDR1 WNHNN, CDR2 SYGVQD (reference sequence). V gave up 1 base and J gave up 5 bases, with 6 bases separating them. CDR3 length equals 13 residues. The CDR3 spells CASSEFRDNEQFF. The CDR3 nucleotides read TGCGCCAGCAGTGAGTTTAGGGACAATGAGCAGTTCTTC.

The chain couples TRBV28 to TRBJ1-5, with TRBD1 matching over 8 bases. Trimming at V came to 6 bases and at J to 4 bases, leaving 8 bases not matched to a gene. Germline CDR1 MDHEN, CDR2 SYDVKM. The CDR3 runs to 15 residues. The CDR3 DNA reads as TGTGCCAGCAGAAAGGGACAGGCTGGTAATCAGCCCCAGCATTTT. This translates into CASRKGQAGNQPQHF.

This clone was recorded a few times. The gene calls are TRBV2 and TRBJ1-5; the D gene is possibly TRBD1 (6 bases). Germline CDR1 SNHLY, CDR2 FYNNEI. Trimming took 3 bases from V and 7 from J, leaving 19 bases between them. CDR3 length: 16 amino acids. The CDR3 spells CASSERGVGSRQPQHF. CDR3 sequence (DNA): TGTGCCAGCAGTGAGAGGGGGGTGGGTTCACGGCAGCCCCAGCATTTT.

This chain links TRBV7-8 with TRBJ2-5, with D hard to call. V was trimmed by 0 bases and J by 5 bases, leaving 7 bases between them. Germline V lookup: CDR1 SGHVS, CDR2 FQNEAQ. The CDR3 sequence is 13 residues long. The CDR3 spells CASSLAIMETQYF. Written as DNA, the CDR3 is TGTGCCAGCAGCTTAGCAATTATGGAGACCCAGTACTTC.

V is TRBV18 and J is TRBJ2-7, with D perhaps TRBD2 (5 bases). Germline V gene data show CDR1 as KGHSH and CDR2 as LQKENI. CDR3 length equals 14 residues. V lost 1 base, J lost 6 bases, and 13 bases lay in between. DNA of the CDR3: TGTGCCAGCTCACCACTTGAGGGTTCTTCCGAGCAGTACTTC. This encodes CASSPLEGSSEQYF.

The chain employs TRBV27 and TRBJ2-7; TRBD1 agrees at 7 bases. The germline gives CDR1 MNHEY, CDR2 SMNVEV (reference sequence). J gave up 2 bases and V 3 bases, and 4 bases lay outside the gene matches. The length of the CDR3 is 14 residues. The CDR3 reads CASSFNRGTYEQYF. CDR3 sequence (DNA): TGTGCCAGCAGTTTCAACAGGGGCACCTACGAGCAGTACTTC.

This chain connects TRBV18 to TRBJ1-1; possibly TRBD1 for D (5 bases). Trimming took 4 bases from V and 0 from J, leaving 6 bases between them. This CDR3 is built from 13 residues. CDR1 is KGHSH, CDR2 LQKENI, per germline. As DNA, the CDR3 is TGTGCCAGCTCACTAGGGGTGAACACTGAAGCTTTCTTT. It encodes CASSLGVNTEAFF.

The V call is TRBV28, the J call TRBJ1-2; D call uncertain. Per the germline V gene, CDR1 is MDHEN and CDR2 is SYDVKM. CDR3 size: 13 residues. V lost 7 bases, J lost 1 base, and 10 bases lay in between. CDR3 DNA sequence: TGTGCCAGCAACCCCTATATTAACTATGGCTACACCTTC. Its protein product is CASNPYINYGYTF.

The chain links TRBV28 to TRBJ2-7; 8 bases agree with TRBD2. The trim removed 6 bases at V and 3 bases at J, leaving 7 bases unmatched. Germline V lookup: CDR1 MDHEN, CDR2 SYDVKM. This CDR3 has 14 residues. CDR3 DNA sequence: TGTGCCAGCAGGGCCCCGGGGGGGATCTACGAGCAGTACTTC. It specifies CASRAPGGIYEQYF. The full variable domain, its missing parts supplied by reference TRBV28 and TRBJ2-7, is DVKVTQSSRYLVKRTGEKVFLECVQDMDHENMFWYRQDPGLGLRLIYFSYDVKMKEKGDIPEGYSVSREKKERFSLILESASTNQTSMYLCASRAPGGIYEQYFGPGTRLTVT.

The chain links TRBV11-2 to TRBJ1-2; 7 nucleotides align to TRBD1. There are 14 residues in the CDR3. The germline V gene encodes CDR1 SGHAT and CDR2 FQNNGV. Germline trimming cut 3 bases from V and 3 bases from J; bases unmatched to any gene: 4. Written as DNA, the CDR3 is TGTGCCAGCAGCTTCCAGGGGGGATACTATGGCTACACCTTC. Amino acids: CASSFQGGYYGYTF.

The chain has TRBV27 and TRBJ2-7; unclear D gene. Germline CDR1 reads MNHEY; CDR2 reads SMNVEV (reference sequence). The CDR3 is 14 residues long. Deletions cut 3 bases from V and 0 bases from J, with 9 bases between. The CDR3 protein is CASSFHPSSYEQYF. CDR3 DNA sequence: TGTGCCAGCAGTTTTCACCCCAGCTCCTACGAGCAGTACTTC.

This chain joins TRBV30 and TRBJ2-1; D unclear. Germline V CDR1 and CDR2: GTSNPN, SVGIG (reference sequence). V dropped 5 bases and J dropped 0 bases, with 5 bases sitting between them. The CDR3 loop spans 12 amino acids. CDR3 sequence: CAWSPSYNEQFF. The DNA of the CDR3 is TGTGCCTGGTCCCCCTCCTACAATGAGCAGTTCTTC.

The chain has TRBV5-1 and TRBJ2-7; D uncertain. The CDR3 has 16 amino acids. Trimming cost V 0 bases and J 2 bases, with 15 bases left between them. Per the germline V gene, CDR1 is SGHRS and CDR2 is YFSETQ. The CDR3 loop reads CASSLVVTAGTYEQYF. In DNA, the CDR3 is TGCGCCAGCAGCTTGGTGGTGACGGCAGGAACCTACGAGCAGTACTTC. The complete variable domain, with remaining parts taken from reference TRBV5-1 and TRBJ2-7, reads KAGVTQTPRYLIKTRGQQVTLSCSPISGHRSVSWYQQTPGQGLQFLFEYFSETQRNKGNFPGRFSGRQFSNSRSEMNVSTLELGDSALYLCASSLVVTAGTYEQYFGPGTRLTVT.

The chain combines TRBV9 with TRBJ1-6; D is uncertain. The CDR3 contains 11 residues. Germline V gene data show CDR1 as SGDLS and CDR2 as YYNGEE. V lost 2 bases and J lost 12, with 6 bases in between. This CDR3 is CASSVIIPLHF. In nucleotides, the CDR3 is TGTGCCAGCAGCGTCATTATACCCCTCCACTTT.

A single count supports this clone. The chain joins TRBV4-1 to TRBJ2-5; the D gene could be TRBD1 or TRBD2 (6 bases each). Trimming stripped 11 bases from V and 7 bases from J, with 26 bases between. In germline, CDR1 is MGHRA, CDR2 YSYEKL. The CDR3 contains 15 residues. In nucleotides, the CDR3 is TGCGCCGCCAGTGAGGGGGGATTCAACGGGGGGACCCAGTACTTC. Protein product: CAASEGGFNGGTQYF.